These 15 T cell receptor beta chains came from one sample sequenced in a study of T cell repertoires in cytomegalovirus infection. TCRdb used MiXCR to reprocess the reads, holding one entry per CDR3 protein. The table lists around 490,000 distinct CDR3 sequences, more than 20% of them singletons. Sequenced input: PBMCs. Receptors were obtained from a human donor in good health (CMV status not recorded). Some clones in this sample may be carry-over from other donors' samples.

This clonotype has more than one count but fewer than ten. This chain joins TRBV28 and TRBJ2-1; 9 positions match TRBD1. Trimming removed 2 bases from V and 7 bases from J; junction bases left unmatched: 18. Germline CDR1 and CDR2: MDHEN and SYDVKM. The CDR3 is 19 amino acids. In nucleotides, the CDR3 is TGTGCCAGCAGTTTAAGGGGGACAGGGTACTCCAAATTGCGGAATGAGCAGTTCTTC. Translated: CASSLRGTGYSKLRNEQFF.

This clonotype was seen repeatedly, ten times or more. The chain links TRBV7-8 to TRBJ1-2; TRBD1 agrees at 8 bases. Germline loops: CDR1 SGHVS, CDR2 FQNEAQ. The CDR3 is 15 residues long. V gave up 5 bases and J gave up 4 bases; unmatched junction bases: 9. For the CDR3, the DNA is TGTGCCAGCAGCCCCAGTGGACAGGGAGGCTATGGCTACACCTTC. It encodes CASSPSGQGGYGYTF.

The V and J genes are TRBV19 and TRBJ1-2; 9 nucleotides match TRBD1. This CDR3 comprises 14 residues. J was trimmed by 6 bases and V by 5 bases; bases with no gene match: 7. Germline lookup yields CDR1 LNHDA and CDR2 SQIVND (reference sequence). The CDR3 sequence: CASSRTGVRDGYTF. DNA of the CDR3: TGTGCCAGTAGTCGGACAGGGGTGCGTGATGGCTACACCTTC.

The chain carries TRBV11-2 and TRBJ2-5; perhaps TRBD1 as D (6 bases). There are 13 residues in the CDR3. Trimming pared 5 bases from V and 9 bases from J, leaving 16 bases between. Germline V CDR1 and CDR2: SGHAT, FQNNGV. Here the CDR3 reads CASSAVRWGPQYF. The CDR3 DNA reads TGTGCCAGCAGCGCGGTTAGGTGGGGGCCCCAGTACTTC. Variable domain in full (rest from reference TRBV11-2 and TRBJ2-5): EAGVAQSPRYKIIEKRQSVAFWCNPISGHATLYWYQQILGQGPKLLIQFQNNGVVDDSQLPKDRFSAERLKGVDSTLKIQPAKLEDSAVYLCASSAVRWGPQYFGPGTRLLVL.

A single count supports this clonotype. This chain's CDR3 is CASSYSQGAGGQPQHF. In DNA, the CDR3 is TGTGCCAGCAGTTACTCACAGGGGGCCGGGGGTCAGCCCCAGCATTTT. V and J are TRBV6-5 and TRBJ1-5; 9 bases fit TRBD1. Germline-derived CDR1 and CDR2 are MNHEY and SVGAGI. The V segment lost 0 bases and the J segment 6 bases; nucleotides outside the gene matches: 6. The CDR3 has 16 residues.

V is TRBV7-9 and J is TRBJ2-1; the D is unclear. The V end lost 5 bases, the J end lost 9 bases, and 17 bases lay between the germline ends. Per germline, CDR1 SEHNR and CDR2 FQNEAQ (reference sequence). This CDR3 has 14 amino acids. Here the CDR3 reads CASSPPLSTTEQFF. In nucleotides, the CDR3 is TGTGCCAGCAGCCCCCCCTTGTCGACCACTGAGCAGTTCTTC.

This chain joins TRBV7-2 and TRBJ1-4; the D is unclear. The ends were cut back, 2 bases at V and 5 bases at J, with 15 bases in the middle. CDR1 is SGHTA and CDR2 is FQGNSA in the germline V gene. The CDR3 runs 16 residues. The CDR3 loop is CASSLRIGYPNEKLFF. CDR3 nucleotides: TGTGCCAGCAGCTTACGGATCGGGTACCCCAATGAAAAACTGTTTTTT.

The chain couples TRBV7-2 to TRBJ1-2; D unresolved. The CDR3 loop spans 12 amino acids. The germline V gene encodes CDR1 SGHTA and CDR2 FQGNSA. The ends were cut back, 5 bases at V and 7 bases at J, with 11 bases in the middle. CDR3 bases: TGTGCCAGCAGCCCCGGACGGCTTGGCTACACCTTC. This translates into CASSPGRLGYTF.

There are a few counts of this clonotype. The rearrangement joins TRBV6-1 to TRBJ2-3; D is perhaps TRBD1 or TRBD2 (5 bases each). The CDR3 has 15 amino acids. V dropped 6 bases and J dropped 1 base, with 14 bases sitting between them. Germline V CDR1 and CDR2: MNHNS, SASEGT. DNA of the CDR3: TGTGCCAGCAGGGCAGTCGGGACCCGCACAGATACGCAGTATTTT. Protein sequence: CASRAVGTRTDTQYF.

This clonotype was observed a few times. The chain employs TRBV6-1 and TRBJ2-4, with D possibly called TRBD1 or TRBD2 (6 bases each). The CDR3 contains 17 residues. The V end lost 5 bases, the J end lost 0 bases, and 17 bases lay between the germline ends. The germline V gene encodes CDR1 MNHNS and CDR2 SASEGT. CDR3: CASSPARGHLAKNIQYF. CDR3 DNA sequence: TGTGCCAGCAGTCCAGCTCGGGGGCATCTAGCCAAAAACATTCAGTACTTC.

This CDR3 reads CASSLDRAGDSPLHF. DNA of the CDR3: TGTGCCAGCAGCTTAGACAGGGCTGGGGATTCACCCCTCCACTTT. The chain is built from TRBV7-2 and TRBJ1-6; a weak D match, TRBD1 (6 bases). Trimming stripped 1 base from V and 8 bases from J, with 12 bases between. This CDR3 contains 15 residues. CDR1 is SGHTA, CDR2 FQGNSA, per germline.

This chain joins TRBV19 and TRBJ2-1, with D tentatively TRBD2 (5 bases). The CDR3 contains 16 residues. Trimming shortened V by 3 bases and J by 0 bases, and 12 bases separated the two germline ends. The germline gives CDR1 LNHDA, CDR2 SQIVND (reference sequence). The CDR3 loop reads CASSIGRVSSYNEQFF. The CDR3 DNA reads TGTGCCAGTAGTATCGGGCGGGTGAGCTCCTACAATGAGCAGTTCTTC.

This chain connects TRBV5-6 to TRBJ2-6; possible D gene TRBD2, 6 bases. This CDR3 is 15 amino acids long. Germline CDR1 and CDR2: SGHDT and YYEEEE. V gave up 6 bases and J gave up 2 bases, with 12 bases separating them. The DNA of the CDR3 is TGTGCCAGCACCCTGGGGGGTACTGGGGCCAACGTCCTGACTTTC. Its protein is CASTLGGTGANVLTF.

The chain has TRBV11-2 and TRBJ2-1; 11 bases agree with TRBD2. After removal of 1 base from V and 7 bases from J, the junction contained 6 bases not matched to a gene. This CDR3 has 16 residues. CDR1 is SGHAT and CDR2 is FQNNGV in the germline V gene. In nucleotides, the CDR3 is TGTGCCAGCAGCTTAGTAGCGGGAGGGGGCTGGAATGAGCAGTTCTTC. It specifies CASSLVAGGGWNEQFF.

This clonotype came up many times. The J gene is TRBJ2-5, the V gene TRBV7-2; 8 bases align to TRBD1. This CDR3 spans 16 amino acids. The germline CDR1 and CDR2 sequences are SGHTA and FQGNSA. V lost 2 bases to trimming and J lost 7 bases; unmatched junction nucleotides: 12. CDR3 residues: CASSLQAGGPETTQYF. The CDR3 DNA is TGTGCCAGCAGCTTACAAGCAGGGGGCCCCGAAACGACCCAGTACTTC.